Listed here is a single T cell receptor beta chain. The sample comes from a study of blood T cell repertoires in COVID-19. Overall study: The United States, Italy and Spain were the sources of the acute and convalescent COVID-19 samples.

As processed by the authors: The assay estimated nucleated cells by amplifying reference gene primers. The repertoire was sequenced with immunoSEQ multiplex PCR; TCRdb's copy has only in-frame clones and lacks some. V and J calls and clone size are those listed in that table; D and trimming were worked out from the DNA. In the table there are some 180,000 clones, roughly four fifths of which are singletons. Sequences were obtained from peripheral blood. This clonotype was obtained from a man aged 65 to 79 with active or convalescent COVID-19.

CDR3 DNA sequence: TGCGCCAGCAGTGAGTCGTTAGGTAGGGGGAACACTGAAGCTTTCTTT. This codes for CASSESLGRGNTEAFF. The chain combines TRBV10-2 with TRBJ1-1; TRBD1 is a possible D gene (5 bases). V was clipped by 0 bases and J by 1 base, with 12 bases between them. The CDR3 has 16 residues. The germline gives CDR1 WSHSY, CDR2 SAAADI.